Sequencing of this T cell receptor beta chain was carried out in a study of T cells in Graves' hyperthyroidism and ophthalmopathy. Germline-derived CDR1 and CDR2 are MNHEY and SMNVEV (reference sequence). J was trimmed by 5 bases and V by 5 bases; bases with no gene match: 7. This CDR3 has 14 residues. Diagnostic decisions used clinical symptoms, serum thyroxine and TRAb, thyroid ultrasound and orbital computed tomography. 10 ml of fresh peripheral blood supplied the PBMCs. The TCR beta CDR3 regions underwent amplification using RNA transcripts as the source. Researchers ran a first-round RT-PCR on the TCR CDR3 using the HTBI primer set. A single record per CDR3 protein comes from TCRdb applying MiXCR to the multiplex PCR reads. This sample carries hundreds of thousands of distinct CDR3 sequences, over 35% of them seen once, and the ten largest clones take roughly 8.3%.

Sequencing used blood. The clonotype was recovered from a man younger than 35 with Graves' hyperthyroidism. The rearrangement links TRBV27 to TRBJ2-5; 8 bases fit TRBD1. In DNA form, the CDR3 reads TGTGCCAGCAGTCCCTCGGACAGGGTGGAGACCCAGTACTTC. It translates to CASSPSDRVETQYF.